The 5 T cell receptor beta chains in this list originate from one sample, sequenced in a study of T-cell memory formation after mild COVID-19 (dated by TCRdb to 2020 to 2023). Receptors were amplified or captured by 5' RACE. The sequencer listed for this sample is Illumina NovaSeq 6000. TCRdb passed the public sequencing reads through fastp at Q25 and MiXCR, retaining productive beta sequences. Entries are consolidated by CDR3 protein sequence, retaining the most common genes and DNA. Across this sample there are approximately 260,000 distinct CDR3 sequences, with over 15% seen only once. The top ten hold more than 20% of the sample. Sequencing was performed on PBMCs or a T cell subset sorted from them (not recorded which). The source is a man aged 18 to 29 who had mild COVID-19 (a few samples of this study predate the infection). The sample titles of this study are shuffled in the database, so cell type and time point are left out; the donor was told from shared clones.

V gene TRBV29-1 combines with J gene TRBJ2-1; possibly TRBD1 for D (6 bases). V lost 0 bases and J 0 bases, leaving 12 bases between the germline ends. Germline V gene data show CDR1 as SQVTM and CDR2 as ANQGSEA. This CDR3 is 16 amino acids long. CDR3 loop: CSVEDRTGTSYNEQFF. The CDR3 DNA follows: TGCAGCGTTGAAGATCGAACAGGGACCTCCTACAATGAGCAGTTCTTC.

Notes on this clonotype: This may stem from a read error, because a much larger clone lies one nucleotide away. The chain recombines TRBV29-1 with TRBJ2-5, with D perhaps TRBD1 (5 bases). This CDR3 contains 11 residues. The germline V and J ends were trimmed by 5 bases and 4 bases, with 8 bases remaining between them. Germline lookup yields CDR1 SQVTM and CDR2 ANQGSEA. DNA of the CDR3: TGCAGCGTTAGACAGCGAGAGACCCAGTACTTC. Encoded protein: CSVRQRETQYF. Complete variable domain (other parts from reference TRBV29-1 and TRBJ2-5): SAVISQKPSRDICQRGTSLTIQCQVDSQVTMMFWYRQQPGQSLTLIATANQGSEATYESGFVIDKFPISRPNLTFSTLTVSNMSPEDSSIYLCSVRQRETQYFGPGTRLLVL.

This clonotype turned up a few times. This chain links TRBV27 with TRBJ2-2; no clear D gene. V dropped 5 bases and J dropped 6 bases, with 19 bases sitting between them. The CDR3 totals 16 residues. Germline CDR1 is MNHEY and CDR2 is SMNVEV (reference sequence). CDR3 coding DNA: TGTGCCAGCAGTCCAACCTCCGGACCCCTCCCCGGGGAGCTGTTTTTT. Translation: CASSPTSGPLPGELFF.

The V call is TRBV6-2 or TRBV6-3, the J call TRBJ1-2; the D is unclear. Germline V lookup: CDR1 MNHEY, CDR2 SVGEGT. V gave up 2 bases and J gave up 4 bases, with 11 bases separating them. The CDR3 runs 14 residues. The CDR3 protein is CASSYLQTFYGYTF. The CDR3 DNA reads as TGTGCCAGCAGTTACCTACAGACTTTCTATGGCTACACCTTC.

This clonotype was counted between two and nine times. The gene calls are TRBV29-1 and TRBJ2-3; 7 bases line up with TRBD1. J gave up 1 base and V 6 bases, and 4 bases lay outside the gene matches. Germline CDR1 is SQVTM and CDR2 is ANQGSEA. This CDR3 contains 13 residues. The CDR3 sequence is CSVDRVGTDTQYF. The CDR3 coding sequence is TGCAGCGTCGACAGGGTGGGCACAGATACGCAGTATTTT.